A selection of T cell receptor beta chains follows, all from one sample in a study of Graves' ophthalmopathy and Graves' hyperthyroidism. One entry per CDR3 protein, called by TCRdb with MiXCR from the multiplex PCR reads. Here the sample spans about 640,000 distinct CDR3 sequences, about 38% being singletons. Sequencing was performed on peripheral blood. These receptors all come from an adult man with Graves' ophthalmopathy. The CDR3 runs from the conserved cysteine through the conserved F or W. D genes are given only for firm matches. Some rows mark clone size as missing; the rest say once, few, many or name a class of expanded clone.

v_gene	d_gene	j_gene	abundance	CDR3aa	CDR3nt
TRBV29-1	-	TRBJ1-1	few	CSVDLPQYTEAFF	TGCAGCGTTGATCTTCCGCAGTACACTGAAGCTTTCTTT
TRBV10-3	-	TRBJ2-7	many	CAISPGSSYEQYF	TGTGCCATCAGTCCTGGCAGCTCCTACGAGCAGTACTTC
TRBV10-3	-	TRBJ1-1	-	CASSPTGYAEAFF	TGTGCCAGCAGTCCAACAGGGTACGCTGAAGCTTTCTTT
TRBV10-3	TRBD1	TRBJ2-6	many	CAISRQGEWANVLTF	TGTGCCATCAGCCGACAGGGAGAGTGGGCCAACGTCCTGACTTTC
TRBV29-1	TRBD2	TRBJ2-7	-	CSARTGTSRTYNEQYF	TGCAGTGCTAGAACCGGGACTAGCAGGACATACAATGAGCAGTACTTC
TRBV7-9	TRBD1	TRBJ2-7	-	CASRRTGASVGEQYF	TGTGCCAGCAGGCGGACAGGGGCGAGTGTGGGCGAGCAGTACTTC
TRBV2	-	TRBJ2-5	few	CAGSSRAGETQYF	TGTGCCGGCAGTTCTCGGGCCGGGGAGACCCAGTACTTC
TRBV7-9	-	TRBJ1-1	-	CASSLIFTEAFF	TGTGCCAGCAGCTTAATCTTCACTGAAGCTTTCTTT
TRBV10-3	-	TRBJ1-2	many	CAISESKTATTIYGYTF	TGTGCCATCAGTGAGTCGAAGACAGCAACCACAATCTATGGCTACACCTTC
TRBV27	-	TRBJ1-1	-	CASSIGGPLTEAFF	TGTGCCAGTAGCATTGGGGGCCCCCTCACTGAAGCTTTCTTT
TRBV29-1	-	TRBJ2-7	-	CSVEDRDYGYEQYF	TGCAGCGTTGAAGACAGAGACTATGGCTACGAGCAGTACTTC
TRBV12-3/TRBV12-4	-	TRBJ2-7	-	CASTQRGAHEQYF	TGTGCCAGCACCCAAAGGGGGGCCCACGAGCAGTACTTC
TRBV7-9	-	TRBJ1-6	many	CASSTGRGNSPLHF	TGTGCCAGCAGCACGGGACGGGGGAATTCACCCCTCCACTTT
TRBV12-5	-	TRBJ1-4	-	CASSLGNNEKLFF	TGTGCCAGCAGTTTAGGGAACAATGAAAAACTGTTTTTT
TRBV25-1	TRBD1	TRBJ1-4	-	CASSERGTGGYEKLFF	TGTGCCAGCAGTGAACGGGGGACAGGGGGATACGAAAAACTGTTTTTT
TRBV14	-	TRBJ1-6	-	CASSQDLGTGSSYNSPLHF	TGTGCCAGCAGCCAAGATCTTGGGACGGGAAGCTCCTATAATTCACCCCTCCACTTT
TRBV24-1	TRBD1	TRBJ1-2	many	CATRDRDDGYTF	TGTGCCACCAGGGACAGGGACGATGGCTACACCTTC
TRBV29-1	-	TRBJ2-6	-	CSVKTGAHRSRTLSGANVLTF	TGCAGCGTTAAAACCGGGGCCCACCGAAGTAGGACTCTCTCTGGGGCCAACGTCCTGACTTTC
TRBV7-3	-	TRBJ2-5	-	CASSACYGETQYF	TGTGCCAGCAGCGCCTGCTACGGGGAGACCCAGTACTTC
TRBV7-6	-	TRBJ1-5	-	CASSLDGGAHNEHF	TGTGCCAGCAGCTTAGATGGGGGCGCACACAACGAGCATTTT
TRBV20-1	-	TRBJ2-5	many	CSASPGFGETQYF	TGCAGTGCTTCTCCGGGATTCGGGGAGACCCAGTACTTC
TRBV10-3	TRBD1	TRBJ2-7	-	CASSEPGGDIFYEQYF	TGTGCCAGCAGTGAACCAGGGGGCGACATATTCTACGAGCAGTACTTC
TRBV4-2	-	TRBJ1-3	few	CASSQDHPGTGNTIYF	TGTGCCAGCAGCCAAGATCATCCAGGGACTGGAAACACCATATATTTT